These 12 T cell receptor beta chains were all obtained from the same sample, sequenced in a study of shared clonotypes between healthy human individuals. Naive CD8 cells, CD45RO-negative and positively selected for CCR7, excluded terminally differentiated effector memory CD45RA+ cells. Profiled with immunoSEQ multiplex PCR; TCRdb holds only in-frame clones, not every one. The sample lists about 580,000 clones, roughly 98% seen once, with 0.3% in the top ten. The sequencing sample was made of naive CD8+ T cells sorted from blood. These receptor sequences come from a man younger than 45 in good health.

The chain is built from TRBV7-2 and TRBJ2-7; no clear D. The CDR3 has 13 amino acids. Trimming took off 0 bases at V and 1 base at J, with 4 bases between the two ends. Germline V gives CDR1 SGHTA, CDR2 FQGNSA. The CDR3 spells CASSLADSYEQYF. CDR3 nucleotide sequence: TGTGCCAGCAGCTTAGCCGATTCCTACGAGCAGTACTTC.

The CDR3 DNA reads TGCAGCGTTGAAGAAAGGGTTGGCTACACCTTC. Encoded protein: CSVEERVGYTF. The chain employs TRBV29-1 and TRBJ1-2; D call uncertain. The CDR3 is 11 residues long. Germline V gene lookup returns CDR1 SQVTM and CDR2 ANQGSEA. V lost 0 bases and J 7 bases, leaving 6 bases between the germline ends.

This chain uses TRBV19 with TRBJ2-5; 7 bases are shared with TRBD2. CDR1 is LNHDA, CDR2 SQIVND, per germline (reference sequence). The CDR3 spans 15 residues. With V trimmed by 6 bases and J by 0 bases, 7 bases remained unmatched. The CDR3 sequence is CASSKQGGYQETQYF. The CDR3 DNA reads TGTGCCAGTAGCAAGCAGGGAGGGTACCAAGAGACCCAGTACTTC.

The rearrangement uses TRBV7-9 and TRBJ2-7, with 10 positions matching TRBD1. Germline CDR1 is SEHNR and CDR2 is FQNEAQ (reference sequence). This CDR3 region has 14 residues. V lost 5 bases, J lost 3 bases, and 4 bases stayed unmatched. CDR3 protein: CASSPGDRGYEQYF. CDR3 nucleotides: TGTGCCAGCAGCCCAGGGGACAGGGGCTACGAGCAGTACTTC.

V usage is TRBV4-1 and J usage is TRBJ2-1, with D uncertain. The V end lost 2 bases, the J end lost 7 bases, and 9 bases lay between the germline ends. Germline CDR1 is MGHRA and CDR2 is YSYEKL. The CDR3 contains 13 residues. This CDR3 is CASSQLPINEQFF. The DNA of the CDR3 is TGCGCCAGCAGCCAACTCCCAATTAATGAGCAGTTCTTC.

The chain is built from TRBV4-3 and TRBJ2-3; TRBD1 aligns across 9 bases. The CDR3 extends over 16 amino acids. V lost 4 bases and J lost 6; bases outside the gene matches: 11. Germline CDR1 is LGHNA and CDR2 is YSLEER. The CDR3 is CASSPRTGVIWDTQYF. The CDR3 DNA is TGCGCCAGCAGCCCTCGGACAGGGGTGATTTGGGATACGCAGTATTTT.

The chain couples TRBV11-2 to TRBJ1-4, with D hard to call. There are 16 residues in the CDR3. The germline CDR1 and CDR2 sequences are SGHAT and FQNNGV. V was trimmed by 1 base and J by 3 bases, leaving 12 bases between them. CDR3 sequence reads: CASSLVGVNANEKLFF. The DNA for the CDR3 is TGTGCCAGCAGCTTAGTCGGAGTGAACGCTAATGAAAAACTGTTTTTT. The full variable domain, in which reference TRBV11-2 and TRBJ1-4 provide the parts outside the CDR3, is EAGVAQSPRYKIIEKRQSVAFWCNPISGHATLYWYQQILGQGPKLLIQFQNNGVVDDSQLPKDRFSAERLKGVDSTLKIQPAKLEDSAVYLCASSLVGVNANEKLFFGSGTQLSVL.

The chain carries TRBV5-4 and TRBJ2-5, with TRBD1 matching 7 bases. Trimming removed 4 bases from V and 1 base from J; junction bases left unmatched: 7. This CDR3 region has 15 residues. The germline V gene encodes CDR1 SGHNT and CDR2 YYREEE (reference sequence). The CDR3 DNA sequence: TGTGCCAGCAGCGACTATCAGGGGGTCCAAGAGACCCAGTACTTC. Protein product: CASSDYQGVQETQYF.

Concerning this clone itself: Other nucleotide sequences in the sample specify the same CDR3. The chain is built from TRBV27 and TRBJ2-7; D is unresolved. V lost 0 bases to trimming and J lost 0 bases, with 6 bases between them. This CDR3 region has 14 residues. Germline lookup yields CDR1 MNHEY and CDR2 SMNVEV (reference sequence). This chain's CDR3 is CASSLSRLSYEQYF. The CDR3 DNA sequence: TGTGCCAGCAGTTTATCCCGACTCTCCTACGAGCAGTACTTC.

This clone was seen only once. The chain joins TRBV20-1 to TRBJ2-3; no clear D. The V end lost 8 bases, the J end lost 6 bases, and 9 bases lay between the germline ends. The CDR3 spans 10 residues. From germline, CDR1 is DFQATT and CDR2 SNEGSKA (reference sequence). This CDR3 is CSPKWDTQYF. DNA for the CDR3: TGCAGTCCAAAATGGGATACGCAGTATTTT.

V is TRBV9 and J is TRBJ2-7; 9 positions agree with TRBD2. Per the germline V gene, CDR1 is SGDLS and CDR2 is YYNGEE. This CDR3 has 15 amino acids. V shed 2 bases and J 7 bases; nucleotides not matched to a gene: 10. CDR3 nucleotides: TGTGCCAGCAGCGTGGCGGGAGGGCCGAGTTGGGAGCAGTACTTC. Residues: CASSVAGGPSWEQYF.

This chain links TRBV28 with TRBJ1-5; D perhaps matches TRBD1 (6 bases). The CDR3 length is 15 residues. Trimming left V 3 bases short and J 5 bases short, with 14 bases between. Germline loops: CDR1 MDHEN, CDR2 SYDVKM. CDR3 in amino acids: CASSLNRASYQPQHF. CDR3 nucleotides: TGTGCCAGCAGTTTGAACAGGGCGAGTTATCAGCCCCAGCATTTT.